The 13 T cell receptor beta chains reported below all come from one sample, sequenced in a study of beta chain features in type 1 diabetes. What was sequenced were expressed TCRB transcripts, since all of the isolated RNA had been reverse transcribed. Clones were read by immunoSEQ multiplex PCR, and TCRdb kept only the in-frame ones, dropping some. Here the sample spans hundreds of thousands of clones, around 13% being singletons. Sequenced: naive CD4+ T cells from blood. All receptors come from a man aged 18-30 years in good health.

This rearrangement joins TRBV7-8 to TRBJ1-2; possibly TRBD1 for D (5 bases). This CDR3 contains 15 residues. Trimming cost V 1 base and J 2 bases, with 11 bases left between them. Germline V gives CDR1 SGHVS, CDR2 FQNEAQ. Written as DNA, the CDR3 is TGTGCCAGCAGCTTAGGGACACGCACCAACTATGGCTACACCTTC. Protein product: CASSLGTRTNYGYTF.

The gene calls are TRBV9 and TRBJ2-3; 8 bases align to TRBD1. This CDR3 is 16 amino acids long. V was pared by 4 bases and J by 2 bases, with 9 bases of the junction left unmatched. Germline lookup yields CDR1 SGDLS and CDR2 YYNGEE. The CDR3 sequence is CASSKLGQGDTDTQYF. The CDR3 nucleotides read TGTGCCAGCAGCAAGCTCGGACAGGGTGACACAGATACGCAGTATTTT.

The chain links TRBV7-2 to TRBJ2-5, with D maybe TRBD1 (5 bases). CDR1 and CDR2 (germline): SGHTA, FQGNSA. The V gene lost 1 base and the J gene lost 5 bases, with 14 bases spanning the gap. The CDR3 sequence is 15 residues long. CDR3 region: CASSLVPRAGETQYF. Here the CDR3 DNA reads TGTGCCAGCAGCTTAGTTCCCAGGGCCGGGGAGACCCAGTACTTC.

This clone was counted a few times. V usage is TRBV6-6 and J usage is TRBJ2-7, with D perhaps TRBD1 (5 bases). The germline V gene has CDR1 MNHNY and CDR2 SVGAGI (reference sequence). This CDR3 has 12 residues. Trimming cost V 7 bases and J 3 bases, with 10 bases left between them. The CDR3 here is CASNKQGYEQYF. In DNA form, the CDR3 reads TGTGCCAGCAACAAGCAGGGCTACGAGCAGTACTTC.

The rearrangement uses TRBV4-3 and TRBJ1-3, with D possibly matching TRBD1 (5 bases). The V end lost 0 bases, the J end lost 8 bases, and 14 bases lay between the germline ends. CDR1 is LGHNA, CDR2 YSLEER, per germline. The CDR3 runs 15 residues. This CDR3 is CASSQDGRVADTIYF. The CDR3 coding sequence is TGCGCCAGCAGCCAAGATGGCAGGGTGGCGGACACCATATATTTT.

J is TRBJ2-5 and V is TRBV4-2; 8 bases are a match to TRBD1. The CDR3 is 15 residues long. The V gene end was trimmed by 5 bases and the J gene end by 5 bases; junction bases not matched to a gene: 10. Germline CDR1 LGHNA, CDR2 YNFKEQ. The CDR3 loop is CASSGRTGSKETQYF. CDR3 DNA sequence: TGTGCCAGCAGCGGAAGGACAGGGTCTAAGGAGACCCAGTACTTC.

This clone was observed many times. The J gene is TRBJ2-1, the V gene TRBV29-1; no clear D gene. Trimming cost V 6 bases and J 6 bases, with 12 bases left between them. The CDR3 consists of 12 residues. The germline V gene has CDR1 SQVTM and CDR2 ANQGSEA. CDR3 nucleotides: TGCAGCGTCTCGACTGACGTCAATGAGCAGTTCTTC. Protein product: CSVSTDVNEQFF.

The chain links TRBV6-5 to TRBJ2-5, with D maybe TRBD2 (6 bases). V dropped 5 bases and J dropped 7 bases, with 14 bases sitting between them. The germline CDR1 and CDR2 sequences are MNHEY and SVGAGI. The CDR3 loop spans 13 amino acids. The CDR3 DNA reads as TGTGCCAGCAGTCCCGGGAGAAAAGGGACCCAGTACTTC. Protein product: CASSPGRKGTQYF.

This clone has just a few counts. V and J are TRBV30 and TRBJ1-1; tentative D call: TRBD1 (5 bases). The CDR3 spans 11 residues. The V end lost 5 bases, the J end lost 11 bases, and 15 bases lay between the germline ends. Germline values: CDR1 GTSNPN, CDR2 SVGIG (reference sequence). The CDR3 DNA reads TGTGCCTGGGATTTAGCAGGGAAGGCTTTCTTT. This gives the protein CAWDLAGKAFF.

The table lists this clone with a few counts. The rearrangement uses TRBV7-2 and TRBJ2-1; 10 bases match TRBD1. The CDR3 sequence is 16 residues long. The ends lost 3 bases at V and 6 bases at J; junction bases unmatched: 8. Germline CDR1 SGHTA, CDR2 FQGNSA. CDR3 sequence: CASSFLGTGVSNEQFF. For the CDR3, the DNA is TGTGCCAGCAGCTTCCTCGGGACAGGGGTAAGCAATGAGCAGTTCTTC.

The table lists this clone with a few counts. The chain links TRBV7-9 to TRBJ1-1, with TRBD1 as a possible D gene (5 bases). The CDR3 consists of 14 residues. Germline V gene lookup returns CDR1 SEHNR and CDR2 FQNEAQ (reference sequence). V was clipped by 5 bases and J by 6 bases, with 16 bases between them. Written as DNA, the CDR3 is TGTGCCAGCAGCAATCAGGGTGTAAACGCTGAAGCTTTCTTT. Protein sequence: CASSNQGVNAEAFF.

The chain has TRBV19 and TRBJ2-3; a weak D match, TRBD1 (8 bases). The CDR3 sequence is 15 residues long. Trimming left V 7 bases short and J 3 bases short, with 17 bases between. CDR1 LNHDA and CDR2 SQIVND come from the germline V gene (reference sequence). The DNA for the CDR3 is TGTGCCAGTACCTCCGGACAGGGAGGGACAGATACGCAGTATTTT. Encoded protein: CASTSGQGGTDTQYF.

This clone was seen a few times. This chain connects TRBV7-9 to TRBJ2-2, with D perhaps matching TRBD2 (5 bases). This CDR3 comprises 14 residues. Looked up from germline, CDR1 is SEHNR and CDR2 is FQNEAQ (reference sequence). Trimming removed 4 bases from V and 6 bases from J, with 12 bases in between. Here the CDR3 DNA reads TGTGCCAGCAGCTACATTACCGGGGCCGGGGAGCTGTTTTTT. The encoded protein is CASSYITGAGELFF.